Below are 9 T cell receptor beta chains sequenced from a single sample in a study of metastatic and nonmetastatic thyroid tumors. Each patient came to thyroid surgery without any prior treatment (of any kind). TCRdb re-called clones via MiXCR from the PCR reads. The sample carries 46,000 or so clones, roughly 15% recorded once. Material: blood. These receptors were collected from a female donor with papillary thyroid cancer or a benign thyroid nodule (not recorded which). Some clones in this sample may be carry-over from other donors' samples.

This clone has at least ten counts. The V and J genes are TRBV5-1 and TRBJ2-1; unclear D gene. The CDR3 consists of 14 residues. Trimming took 0 bases from V and 6 from J, leaving 10 bases between them. Looked up from germline, CDR1 is SGHRS and CDR2 is YFSETQ. The CDR3 DNA reads as TGCGCCAGCAGCTTGGATTCGCGGTCCAATGAGCAGTTCTTC. Translation gives CASSLDSRSNEQFF.

This clone showed up many times. The chain has TRBV25-1 and TRBJ2-2, with 10 positions matching TRBD2. Germline CDR1 MGHDK, CDR2 SYGVNS. This CDR3 is 16 amino acids long. The V and J ends lost 3 bases and 1 base, in that order; junction bases with no gene match: 2. CDR3 in DNA: TGTGCCAGCAGTGACCCTAGCGGGGGGAACACCGGGGAGCTGTTTTTT. It yields the protein CASSDPSGGNTGELFF.

This clone has at least ten counts. This CDR3 is also generated by other DNA sequences in the sample. The chain recombines TRBV20-1 with TRBJ2-7; no clear D gene. Trimming pared 2 bases from V and 0 bases from J, leaving 11 bases between. The CDR3 runs 14 residues. CDR1 and CDR2 (germline): DFQATT, SNEGSKA (reference sequence). The CDR3 coding sequence is TGCAGTGCTAGATCCCGCTCTAACTCCTACGAGCAGTACTTC. It translates to CSARSRSNSYEQYF.

This clone was observed a handful of times. V and J are TRBV28 and TRBJ2-1; D is perhaps TRBD1 or TRBD2 (6 bases each). There are 13 residues in the CDR3. V gave up 7 bases and J gave up 4 bases, with 11 bases separating them. Germline-derived CDR1 and CDR2 are MDHEN and SYDVKM. CDR3 DNA: TGTGCCAGCAAGGAGGGACAATACAATGAGCAGTTCTTC. It codes for CASKEGQYNEQFF.

This clone has at least ten counts. The V and J genes are TRBV18 and TRBJ2-7; 9 nucleotides match TRBD1. V was pared by 5 bases and J by 5 bases, with 7 bases of the junction left unmatched. Germline CDR1 and CDR2: KGHSH and LQKENI. The CDR3 runs to 14 residues. Here the CDR3 reads CASSKGTGNHEQYF. The CDR3 DNA follows: TGTGCCAGCTCAAAAGGGACAGGGAACCACGAGCAGTACTTC.

The chain uses TRBV6-2 or TRBV6-3 and TRBJ2-3, with 12 bases fitting TRBD2. V dropped 2 bases and J dropped 10; count of bases not matched to a gene: 7. This CDR3 contains 15 residues. Germline V gene sequence: CDR1 MNHEY, CDR2 SVGEGT. This CDR3 reads CASSYHASGGAAQYF. As DNA, the CDR3 is TGTGCCAGCAGTTACCATGCTAGCGGGGGGGCCGCGCAGTATTTT.

This clone came up many times. The V call is TRBV12-3 or TRBV12-4, the J call TRBJ2-7, with 7 bases matching TRBD2. Trimming at V came to 7 bases and at J to 4 bases, leaving 10 bases not matched to a gene. The CDR3 sequence is 14 residues long. In DNA form, the CDR3 reads TGTGCCAGCAAGAAAAGCGGGGCGGGATACGAGCAGTACTTC. Encoded protein: CASKKSGAGYEQYF.

This clone was observed at least ten times. The genes are TRBV28 and TRBJ2-1, with 12 positions matching TRBD2. Germline CDR1 and CDR2: MDHEN and SYDVKM. After removal of 4 bases from V and 7 bases from J, the junction contained 8 bases not matched to a gene. This CDR3 has 16 amino acids. The CDR3 DNA follows: TGTGCCAGCAGTTCGACACTAGCGGGAGGTTTGAATGAGCAGTTCTTC. Its translation: CASSSTLAGGLNEQFF.

CDR3 sequence (DNA): TGTGCCAGCAGCCACAACAGCGGGCTTTACGAGCAGTACTTC. It encodes CASSHNSGLYEQYF. The chain has TRBV7-2 and TRBJ2-7; the D gene is possibly TRBD2 (6 bases). The V and J ends lost 5 bases and 4 bases respectively, with 15 bases between them. Germline loops: CDR1 SGHTA, CDR2 FQGNSA. CDR3 size: 14 residues.